Presented here are 5 T cell receptor beta chains from one specimen sequenced in a study of cytomegalovirus exposure and HLA in healthy donors (dated by TCRdb to 2016 to 2017). The library was produced with the immunoSEQ multiplex PCR assay. For the multiplex PCR, a mixture combining 60 forward primers for TCR Vbeta segments and 13 reverse primers for TCR Jbeta segments was used. As stored in TCRdb, this immuneACCESS dataset retains in-frame rearrangements with V and J assigned. A fraction of the clones does not appear; measured against another copy, unresolved V genes explain less than half of the discrepancy, and the remainder lacks a known reason. This sample holds approximately 110,000 clones; around 80% were observed only once. In total, the top ten clones hold about 0.22% of the sample. Sequenced: PBMCs. The receptors come from a man aged 50-60 years in good health and CMV-seronegative.

The chain has TRBV15 and TRBJ2-5; 8 nucleotides agree with TRBD1. In germline, CDR1 is LNHNV, CDR2 YYDKDF (reference sequence). The CDR3 runs to 20 residues. J lost 5 bases, V lost 8 bases, and 28 bases had no gene match. CDR3 DNA sequence: TGTGCCACCGCTTCCCTCCATCGGACAGGGAGTCTTCGAGGGGGGGAGACCCAGTACTTC. Amino acid sequence: CATASLHRTGSLRGGETQYF.

The rearrangement uses TRBV18 and TRBJ2-5, with D perhaps matching TRBD1 (6 bases). This CDR3 contains 16 residues. Germline CDR1 is KGHSH and CDR2 is LQKENI. V was cut by 2 bases and J by 1 base, with 14 bases left in between. This chain's CDR3 is CASSPDRTRPQETQYF. In DNA, the CDR3 is TGTGCCAGCTCACCAGACAGGACCCGTCCCCAAGAGACCCAGTACTTC.

The chain joins TRBV2 to TRBJ2-7, with TRBD1 matching 8 bases. CDR1 SNHLY and CDR2 FYNNEI come from the germline V gene. The CDR3 loop spans 16 amino acids. The J segment lost 0 bases and the V segment lost 6 bases, leaving 10 bases of the junction unmatched. CDR3 region: CASSIHRGINSYEQYF. The CDR3 nucleotides read TGTGCCAGCAGCATTCACAGGGGGATCAACTCCTACGAGCAGTACTTC. The full variable domain, rest sourced from reference TRBV2 and TRBJ2-7, is EPEVTQTPSHQVTQMGQEVILRCVPISNHLYFYWYRQILGQKVEFLVSFYNNEISEKSEIFDDQFSVERPDGSNFTLKIRSTKLEDSAMYFCASSIHRGINSYEQYFGPGTRLTVT.

A word on this clone: The sample holds other DNA sequences that translate to the same CDR3. The chain joins TRBV7-6 to TRBJ2-7; TRBD2 might be the D (5 bases). V gave up 5 bases and J gave up 3 bases, with 14 bases separating them. Germline CDR1 reads SGHVS; CDR2 reads FNYEAQ. The CDR3 sequence is 14 residues long. Here the CDR3 reads CASSPRAGGYEQYF. As DNA, the CDR3 is TGTGCCAGCAGCCCTCGCGCAGGAGGCTACGAGCAGTACTTC.

The genes are TRBV28 and TRBJ1-1; the D is unclear. The length of the CDR3 is 12 residues. V was shortened by 8 bases and J by 10 bases, with 17 bases between the two germline ends. Germline V CDR1 and CDR2: MDHEN, SYDVKM. In nucleotides, the CDR3 is TGTGCCAGCCGTCCCTCCCTTTCTAGAGCTTTCTTT. Encoded protein: CASRPSLSRAFF.